This paragraph covers one T cell receptor (beta chain) sequence. Only in-frame clones appear in the TCRdb table, and some are missing; sequencing was by immunoSEQ multiplex PCR. Of fewer than 90,000 clones listed, around nine tenths were seen once; the top ten hold 4.9%. The data were taken from a study of blood T cell repertoires in COVID-19. The germline V gene encodes CDR1 SNHLY and CDR2 FYNNEI. This CDR3 has 14 amino acids. V shed 8 bases and J 7 bases; nucleotides not matched to a gene: 10. This receptor was obtained from a man aged 45 to 65 with active or convalescent COVID-19. Material: peripheral blood. V usage is TRBV2 and J usage is TRBJ2-2; 7 bases map to TRBD2. CDR3 DNA sequence: TGTGCCAGCCGTTTGGGAGGGGCCGGCGGGGAGCTGTTTTTT. This codes for CASRLGGAGGELFF.